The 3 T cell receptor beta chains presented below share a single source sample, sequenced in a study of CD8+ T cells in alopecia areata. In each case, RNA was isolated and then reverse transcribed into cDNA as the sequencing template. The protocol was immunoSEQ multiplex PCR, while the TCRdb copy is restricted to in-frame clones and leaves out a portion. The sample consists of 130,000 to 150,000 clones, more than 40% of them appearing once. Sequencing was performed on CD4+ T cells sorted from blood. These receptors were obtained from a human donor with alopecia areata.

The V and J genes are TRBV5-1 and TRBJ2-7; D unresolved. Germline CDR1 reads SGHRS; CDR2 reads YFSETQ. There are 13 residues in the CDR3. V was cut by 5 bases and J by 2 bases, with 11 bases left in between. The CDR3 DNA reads TGCGCCAGCAGTCTCAGCCTGACCTACGAGCAGTACTTC. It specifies CASSLSLTYEQYF. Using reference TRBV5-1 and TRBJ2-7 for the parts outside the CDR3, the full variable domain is KAGVTQTPRYLIKTRGQQVTLSCSPISGHRSVSWYQQTPGQGLQFLFEYFSETQRNKGNFPGRFSGRQFSNSRSEMNVSTLELGDSALYLCASSLSLTYEQYFGPGTRLTVT.

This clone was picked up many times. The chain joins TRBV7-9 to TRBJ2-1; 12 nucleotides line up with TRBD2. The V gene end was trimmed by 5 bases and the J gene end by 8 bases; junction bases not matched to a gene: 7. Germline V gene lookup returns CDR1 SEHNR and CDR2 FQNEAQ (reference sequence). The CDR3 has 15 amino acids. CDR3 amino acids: CASSVTSGRQDEQFF. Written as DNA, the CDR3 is TGTGCCAGCAGCGTGACTAGCGGGAGACAAGATGAGCAGTTCTTC.

The DNA for the CDR3 is TGCGCCAGCAGCACAACGGGGACCGGGGAGCTGTTTTTT. It is translated as CASSTTGTGELFF. J is TRBJ2-2 and V is TRBV5-1; D possibly corresponds to TRBD2 (5 bases). Looked up from germline, CDR1 is SGHRS and CDR2 is YFSETQ. This CDR3 region has 13 residues. V was pared by 4 bases and J by 5 bases, with 9 bases between.